Following are 25 T cell receptor beta chains from one sample sequenced in a study of T-cell memory formation after mild COVID-19. TCRdb independently ran MiXCR on the 5' RACE reads; one entry per CDR3 protein. The sample shows about 240,000 distinct CDR3 sequences, around 10% of them seen only once. What was sequenced was PBMCs or a T cell subset sorted from them (not recorded which). These TCRs come from a man aged 18 to 30 who had mild COVID-19 (a few samples of this study predate the infection). Cell type and time point are not known.

In this sample, this clonotype turned up many times. The CDR3 loop reads CASSQDGRGREETQYF. CDR3 nucleotides: TGCGCCAGCAGCCAAGATGGTCGGGGCAGGGAGGAGACCCAGTACTTC. This chain links TRBV4-3 with TRBJ2-5; D might be TRBD1 or TRBD2, each matching 5 bases. This CDR3 comprises 16 residues. Trimming removed 0 bases at V and 5 bases at J, with 16 bases between. Germline CDR1 is LGHNA and CDR2 is YSLEER.

This clonotype appeared many times. The chain is built from TRBV6-2 or TRBV6-3 and TRBJ2-6; D is unresolved. The CDR3 covers 14 residues. V lost 4 bases and J 0 bases, leaving 4 bases between the germline ends. Germline V CDR1 and CDR2: MNHEY, SVGEGT. The CDR3 sequence: CASSWDSGANVLTF. CDR3 coding DNA: TGTGCCAGCAGTTGGGACTCTGGGGCCAACGTCCTGACTTTC.

J is TRBJ1-2 and V is TRBV10-3; no definite D call. The CDR3 totals 15 residues. CDR1 is ENHRY and CDR2 is SYGVKD in the germline V gene. Trimming cost V 3 bases and J 4 bases, with 15 bases left between them. The CDR3 is CAISDGRSRIYGYTF. CDR3 in DNA: TGTGCCATCAGTGATGGGAGGAGCCGTATCTATGGCTACACCTTC.

There are many counts of this clonotype. The chain is built from TRBV29-1 and TRBJ1-4; D is possibly TRBD1 (5 bases). Germline CDR1 and CDR2: SQVTM and ANQGSEA. The V and J ends lost 0 bases and 8 bases respectively, with 13 bases between them. This CDR3 has 14 residues. The CDR3 bases are TGCAGCGTTGAAGACGGGGCCGACCAAGAAAAACTGTTTTTT. This gives the protein CSVEDGADQEKLFF.

This clonotype was seen a handful of times. The rearrangement joins TRBV27 to TRBJ1-1, with D unclear. The V end was cut by 1 base, the J end by 5 bases, with 11 bases between. The CDR3 is 14 residues long. Germline lookup yields CDR1 MNHEY and CDR2 SMNVEV (reference sequence). CDR3 bases: TGTGCCAGCAGTTTATGGGGTACGGGGACTGAAGCTTTCTTT. Translating gives CASSLWGTGTEAFF.

In this sample, this clonotype turned up a few times. A junction boundary mismatches the germline segment, possibly from a read error. The chain is built from TRBV7-2 and TRBJ2-5; the D gene is possibly TRBD1 (5 bases). The germline gives CDR1 SGHTA, CDR2 FQGNSA. CDR3 size: 13 residues. CDR3 amino acids: CASSTSPDSRLSF. As DNA, the CDR3 is TGTGCCAGCAGCACATCCCCTGACAGCCGATTGTCCTTC.

The CDR3 DNA follows: TGCAGCGTTGAAGGTCGACAGGGCCCCTTGGTTAACTATGGCTACACCTTC. Its protein is CSVEGRQGPLVNYGYTF. The chain employs TRBV29-1 and TRBJ1-2; 7 bases are shared with TRBD1. Trimming removed 1 base from V and 1 base from J; junction bases left unmatched: 12. The CDR3 covers 17 residues. CDR1 and CDR2 (germline): SQVTM, ANQGSEA. Complete variable domain (other parts from reference TRBV29-1 and TRBJ1-2): SAVISQKPSRDICQRGTSLTIQCQVDSQVTMMFWYRQQPGQSLTLIATANQGSEATYESGFVIDKFPISRPNLTFSTLTVSNMSPEDSSIYLCSVEGRQGPLVNYGYTFGSGTRLTVV.

This clonotype occurred a few times. The gene calls are TRBV18 and TRBJ2-6, with D possibly matching TRBD1 (7 bases). CDR1 and CDR2 from the germline V gene are KGHSH and LQKENI. The CDR3 spans 17 residues. The V gene lost 1 base and the J gene lost 4 bases, with 14 bases spanning the gap. The CDR3: CASSPLSGGTGANVLTF. The CDR3 nucleotides read TGTGCCAGCTCACCACTTTCAGGGGGGACGGGGGCCAACGTCCTGACTTTC.

The CDR3 coding sequence is TGTGCCAGCAGCCCGTTTGACACAGATACGCAGTATTTT. This gives the protein CASSPFDTDTQYF. The rearrangement uses TRBV7-2 and TRBJ2-3; D unresolved. This CDR3 region has 13 residues. In germline, CDR1 is SGHTA, CDR2 FQGNSA. Trimming shortened V by 5 bases and J by 2 bases, and 8 bases separated the two germline ends.

V usage is TRBV10-1 and J usage is TRBJ2-1; no reliable D call. V lost 4 bases and J lost 0, with 13 bases in between. CDR3 size: 16 residues. The germline V gene encodes CDR1 WNHNN and CDR2 SYGVQD (reference sequence). The CDR3 is CASSGRAPSSYNEQFF. CDR3 DNA sequence: TGCGCCAGCAGTGGTAGGGCCCCCAGCTCCTACAATGAGCAGTTCTTC.

J is TRBJ1-2 and V is TRBV29-1; a weak D match, TRBD1 (6 bases). Trimming pared 7 bases from V and 7 bases from J, leaving 16 bases between. The V gene's germline CDR1 is SQVTM and CDR2 ANQGSEA. The length of the CDR3 is 12 residues. The CDR3 nucleotides are TGCAGCGCACAGGGTGATGCCGGTGGCTACACCTTC. This codes for CSAQGDAGGYTF.

The chain joins TRBV20-1 to TRBJ1-6, with D unresolved. V was cut by 6 bases and J by 6 bases, with 9 bases left in between. Germline CDR1 and CDR2: DFQATT and SNEGSKA (reference sequence). The CDR3 is 12 residues long. The CDR3 is CSASGLNSPLHF. Here the CDR3 DNA reads TGCAGTGCCAGCGGACTTAATTCACCCCTCCACTTT.

This clonotype was recorded many times. The genes are TRBV15 and TRBJ1-5; no reliable D call. V was trimmed by 0 bases and J by 7 bases, leaving 7 bases between them. Germline V gene data show CDR1 as LNHNV and CDR2 as YYDKDF (reference sequence). This CDR3 spans 13 amino acids. The CDR3 nucleotides are TGTGCCACCAGCAGAGATCTGAGCCAGCCCCAGCATTTT. This encodes CATSRDLSQPQHF.

This clonotype was seen many times. This chain connects TRBV4-1 to TRBJ1-4; no reliable D call. V lost 0 bases, J lost 8 bases, and 13 bases lay in between. Germline lookup yields CDR1 MGHRA and CDR2 YSYEKL. The CDR3 runs 15 residues. CDR3 residues: CASSQDPAVDEKLFF. The CDR3 nucleotides read TGCGCCAGCAGCCAAGATCCGGCAGTTGACGAAAAACTGTTTTTT.

This clonotype appeared many times. The gene calls are TRBV4-2 and TRBJ2-1, with D unclear. The V and J ends lost 0 bases and 6 bases respectively, with 9 bases between them. CDR1 LGHNA and CDR2 YNFKEQ come from the germline V gene. The CDR3 extends over 14 amino acids. CDR3 amino acids: CASSQEKWTNEQFF. The CDR3 bases are TGTGCCAGCAGCCAAGAGAAGTGGACCAATGAGCAGTTCTTC.

This clonotype was seen at least ten times. The rearrangement links TRBV24-1 to TRBJ1-1, with a possible D match to TRBD1 (6 bases). V lost 4 bases to trimming and J lost 5 bases, with 13 bases between them. From germline, CDR1 is KGHDR and CDR2 SFDVKD. This CDR3 contains 14 residues. The CDR3 DNA reads TGTGCCACCAGTGACCCAGGGGCCGGTACTGAAGCTTTCTTT. As protein: CATSDPGAGTEAFF.

In this sample, this clonotype turned up many times. The rearrangement links TRBV5-1 to TRBJ1-2, with TRBD1 matching 7 bases. The junction had 6 bases not matched to a gene; V was cut back by 4 bases and J by 3 bases. The CDR3 extends over 14 amino acids. Germline CDR1 and CDR2: SGHRS and YFSETQ. The DNA of the CDR3 is TGCGCCAGCAGCCCAGGACAGGAAGACTATGGCTACACCTTC. The encoded protein is CASSPGQEDYGYTF.

The chain combines TRBV10-3 with TRBJ1-4; D possibly corresponds to TRBD1 (5 bases). Germline V CDR1 and CDR2: ENHRY, SYGVKD. This CDR3 region has 16 residues. Trimming left V 2 bases short and J 12 bases short, with 22 bases between. The CDR3 sequence: CAISENGGSGPWELFF. In DNA form, the CDR3 reads TGTGCCATCAGTGAGAACGGCGGATCGGGACCGTGGGAACTGTTTTTT.

V gene TRBV7-6 combines with J gene TRBJ2-7, with 10 bases identical to TRBD1. Trimming removed 5 bases from V and 6 bases from J; junction bases left unmatched: 13. The germline V gene encodes CDR1 SGHVS and CDR2 FNYEAQ. CDR3 length: 16 amino acids. CDR3 region: CASSPGTGVVQREQYV. In DNA form, the CDR3 reads TGTGCCAGCAGCCCCGGGACAGGGGTCGTGCAGCGCGAGCAGTACGTC.

This clonotype was observed a handful of times. The chain couples TRBV4-1 to TRBJ1-5; 8 positions agree with TRBD1. This CDR3 is 16 amino acids long. After removal of 0 bases from V and 6 bases from J, the junction contained 7 bases not matched to a gene. CDR1 and CDR2 (germline): MGHRA, YSYEKL. CDR3 region: CASSQDRTGYIQPQHF. The CDR3 bases are TGCGCCAGCAGCCAAGATCGGACAGGGTATATTCAGCCCCAGCATTTT.

This clonotype was seen many times. This chain connects TRBV5-1 to TRBJ2-1; TRBD2 matches at 10 bases. V was clipped by 0 bases and J by 12 bases; unmatched bases: 6. Germline V CDR1 and CDR2: SGHRS, YFSETQ. There are 14 residues in the CDR3. CDR3 bases: TGCGCCAGCAGCTTGGGACAGCGGGGGGGCCGGCAGTTCTTC. It specifies CASSLGQRGGRQFF.

This clonotype was seen a few times. The chain is built from TRBV7-9 and TRBJ2-1; a possible D gene is TRBD2 (6 bases). Germline V gene lookup returns CDR1 SEHNR and CDR2 FQNEAQ (reference sequence). This CDR3 contains 11 residues. The CDR3 protein is CCGGDNNEQFF. The CDR3 DNA reads TGTTGTGGCGGGGATAACAATGAGCAGTTCTTC.

This clonotype was seen a handful of times. The chain uses TRBV4-2 and TRBJ2-2, with 7 bases fitting TRBD1. CDR1 LGHNA and CDR2 YNFKEQ come from the germline V gene. This CDR3 region has 16 residues. Trimming took 3 bases from V and 1 from J; bases not matched to a gene: 5. CDR3 loop: CASSQPGTVNTGELFF. CDR3 nucleotides: TGTGCCAGCAGCCAGCCCGGGACAGTGAACACCGGGGAGCTGTTTTTT.

This clonotype was seen a handful of times. The chain employs TRBV7-2 and TRBJ1-3; D ambiguous. V lost 2 bases to trimming and J lost 6 bases, with 2 bases between them. The germline CDR1 and CDR2 sequences are SGHTA and FQGNSA. The CDR3 runs to 11 residues. CDR3 in amino acids: CASSLLNTIYF. CDR3 nucleotides: TGTGCCAGCAGCTTATTAAACACCATATATTTT.

The CDR3 reads CASSFEPSNTQYF. The CDR3 DNA reads TGTGCCAGCAGTTTTGAACCTTCCAATACGCAGTATTTT. This chain links TRBV12-3 or TRBV12-4 with TRBJ2-3, with D unclear. CDR3 length equals 13 residues. V lost 3 bases, J lost 7 bases, and 11 bases lay in between.